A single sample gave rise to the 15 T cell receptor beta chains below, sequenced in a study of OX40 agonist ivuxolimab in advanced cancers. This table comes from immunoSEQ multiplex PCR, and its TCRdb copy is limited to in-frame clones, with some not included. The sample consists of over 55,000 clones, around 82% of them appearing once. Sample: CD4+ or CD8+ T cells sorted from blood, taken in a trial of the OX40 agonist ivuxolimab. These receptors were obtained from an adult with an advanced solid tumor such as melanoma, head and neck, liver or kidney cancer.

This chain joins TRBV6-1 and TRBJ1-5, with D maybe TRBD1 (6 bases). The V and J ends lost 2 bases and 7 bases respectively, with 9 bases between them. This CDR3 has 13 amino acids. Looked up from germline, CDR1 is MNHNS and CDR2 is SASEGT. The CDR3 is CASSEPTGQPQHF. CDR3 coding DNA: TGTGCCAGCAGTGAACCCACAGGGCAGCCCCAGCATTTT.

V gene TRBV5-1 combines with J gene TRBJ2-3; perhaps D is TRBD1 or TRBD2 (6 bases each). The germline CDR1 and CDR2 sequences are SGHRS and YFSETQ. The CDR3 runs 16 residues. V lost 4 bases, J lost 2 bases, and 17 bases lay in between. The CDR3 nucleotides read TGCGCCAGCAGCCCTGCGAGGGGGGTGGCCACAGATACGCAGTATTTT. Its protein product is CASSPARGVATDTQYF. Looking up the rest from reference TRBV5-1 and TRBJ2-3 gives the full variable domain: KAGVTQTPRYLIKTRGQQVTLSCSPISGHRSVSWYQQTPGQGLQFLFEYFSETQRNKGNFPGRFSGRQFSNSRSEMNVSTLELGDSALYLCASSPARGVATDTQYFGPGTRLTVL.

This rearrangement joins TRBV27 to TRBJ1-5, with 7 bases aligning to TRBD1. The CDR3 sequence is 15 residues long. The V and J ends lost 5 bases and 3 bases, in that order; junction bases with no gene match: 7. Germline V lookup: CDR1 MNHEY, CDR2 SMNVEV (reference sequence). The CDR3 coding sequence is TGTGCCAGCAGTATCACAGGGGTGAACAATCAGCCCCAGCATTTT. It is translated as CASSITGVNNQPQHF.

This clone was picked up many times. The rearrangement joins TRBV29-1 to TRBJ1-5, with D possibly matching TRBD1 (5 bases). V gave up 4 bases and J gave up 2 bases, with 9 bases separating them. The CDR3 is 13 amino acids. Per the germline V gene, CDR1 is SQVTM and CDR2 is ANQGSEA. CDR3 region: CSVGQGGNQPQHF. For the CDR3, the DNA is TGCAGCGTTGGCCAGGGAGGCAATCAGCCCCAGCATTTT.

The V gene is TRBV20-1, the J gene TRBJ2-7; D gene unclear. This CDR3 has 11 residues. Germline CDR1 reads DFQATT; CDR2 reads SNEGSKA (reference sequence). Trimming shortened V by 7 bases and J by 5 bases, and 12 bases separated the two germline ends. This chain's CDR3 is CSGATADEQYF. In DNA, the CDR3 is TGCAGTGGGGCCACAGCAGACGAGCAGTACTTC.

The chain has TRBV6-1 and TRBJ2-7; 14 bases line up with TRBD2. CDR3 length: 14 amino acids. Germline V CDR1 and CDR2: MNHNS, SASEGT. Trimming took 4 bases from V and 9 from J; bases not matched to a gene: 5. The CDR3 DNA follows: TGTGCCAGCAGTGTGGGGACTAGCGGGAGAGGGCAGTACTTC. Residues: CASSVGTSGRGQYF.

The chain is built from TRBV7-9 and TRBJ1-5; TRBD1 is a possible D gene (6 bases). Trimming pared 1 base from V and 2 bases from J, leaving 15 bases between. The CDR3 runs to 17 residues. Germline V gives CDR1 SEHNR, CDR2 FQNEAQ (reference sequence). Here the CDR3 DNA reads TGTGCCAGCAGCTTAGTACAGGGCGGAACGGGCAATCAGCCCCAGCATTTT. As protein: CASSLVQGGTGNQPQHF.

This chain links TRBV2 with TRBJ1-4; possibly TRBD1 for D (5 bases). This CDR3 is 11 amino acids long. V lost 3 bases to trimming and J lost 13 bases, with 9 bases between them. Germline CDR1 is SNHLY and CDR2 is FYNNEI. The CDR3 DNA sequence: TGTGCCAGCAGTGAGAGGGGTGGACTGTTTTTT. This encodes CASSERGGLFF.

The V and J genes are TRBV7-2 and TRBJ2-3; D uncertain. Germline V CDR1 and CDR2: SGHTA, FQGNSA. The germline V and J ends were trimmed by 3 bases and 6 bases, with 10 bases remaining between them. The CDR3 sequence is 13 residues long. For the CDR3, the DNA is TGTGCCAGCAGCTTGGGCCCCCTGGATACGCAGTATTTT. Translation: CASSLGPLDTQYF.

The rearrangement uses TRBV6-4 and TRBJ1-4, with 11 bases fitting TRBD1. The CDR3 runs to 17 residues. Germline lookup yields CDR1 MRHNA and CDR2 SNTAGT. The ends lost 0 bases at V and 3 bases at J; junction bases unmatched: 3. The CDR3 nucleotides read TGTGCCAGCAGTGACTCCGGGACAGGGGGACCTAATGAAAAACTGTTTTTT. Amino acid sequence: CASSDSGTGGPNEKLFF.

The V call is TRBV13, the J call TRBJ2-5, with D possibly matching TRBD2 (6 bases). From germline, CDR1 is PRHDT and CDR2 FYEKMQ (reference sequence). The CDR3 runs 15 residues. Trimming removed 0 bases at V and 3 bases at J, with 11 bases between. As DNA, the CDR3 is TGTGCCAGCAGCTTAGGGACTAGGACTAAAGAGACCCAGTACTTC. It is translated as CASSLGTRTKETQYF. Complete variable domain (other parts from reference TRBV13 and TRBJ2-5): AAGVIQSPRHLIKEKRETATLKCYPIPRHDTVYWYQQGPGQDPQFLISFYEKMQSDKGSIPDRFSAQQFSDYHSELNMSSLELGDSALYFCASSLGTRTKETQYFGPGTRLLVL.

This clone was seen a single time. In DNA, the CDR3 is TGTGCCAGCACATCAGGGTTCTGGAGTGAAGCTTTCTTT. Its protein product is CASTSGFWSEAFF. The rearrangement uses TRBV6-6 and TRBJ1-1, with D possibly TRBD1 on 5 matching bases. CDR3 length equals 13 residues. Germline V gene data show CDR1 as MNHNY and CDR2 as SVGAGI (reference sequence). The V gene lost 7 bases and the J gene lost 7 bases, with 16 bases spanning the gap.

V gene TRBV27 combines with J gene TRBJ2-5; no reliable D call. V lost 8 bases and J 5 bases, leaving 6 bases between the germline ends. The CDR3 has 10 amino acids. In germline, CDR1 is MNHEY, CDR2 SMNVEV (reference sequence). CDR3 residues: CASGWETQYF. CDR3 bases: TGTGCCAGCGGATGGGAGACCCAGTACTTC.

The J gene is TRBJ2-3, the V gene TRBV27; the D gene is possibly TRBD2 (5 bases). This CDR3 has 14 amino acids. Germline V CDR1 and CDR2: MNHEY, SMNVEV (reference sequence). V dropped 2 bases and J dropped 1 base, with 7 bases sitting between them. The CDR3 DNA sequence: TGTGCCAGCAGTTTACAGAGGGGCACAGATACGCAGTATTTT. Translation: CASSLQRGTDTQYF.

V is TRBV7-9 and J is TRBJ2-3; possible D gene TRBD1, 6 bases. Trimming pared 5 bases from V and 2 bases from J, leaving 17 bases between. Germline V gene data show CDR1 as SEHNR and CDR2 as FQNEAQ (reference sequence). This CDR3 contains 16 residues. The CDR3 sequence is CASSPGLTGITDTQYF. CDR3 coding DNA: TGTGCCAGCAGCCCCGGGCTAACAGGGATCACAGATACGCAGTATTTT.